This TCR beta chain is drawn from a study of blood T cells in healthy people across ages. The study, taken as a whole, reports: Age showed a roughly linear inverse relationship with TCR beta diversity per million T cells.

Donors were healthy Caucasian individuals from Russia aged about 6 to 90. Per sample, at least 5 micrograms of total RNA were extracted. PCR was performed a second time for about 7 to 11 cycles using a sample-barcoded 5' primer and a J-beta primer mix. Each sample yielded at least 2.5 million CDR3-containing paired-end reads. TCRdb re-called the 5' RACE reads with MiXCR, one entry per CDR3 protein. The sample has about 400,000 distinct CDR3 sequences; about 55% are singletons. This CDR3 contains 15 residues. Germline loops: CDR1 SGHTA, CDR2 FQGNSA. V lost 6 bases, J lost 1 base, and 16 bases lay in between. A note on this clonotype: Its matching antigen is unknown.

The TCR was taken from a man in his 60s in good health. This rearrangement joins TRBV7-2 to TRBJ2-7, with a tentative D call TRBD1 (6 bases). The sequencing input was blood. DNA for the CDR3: TGTGCCAGCAGGCGCTCTCCCGGGACATCCTACGAGCAGTACTTC. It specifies CASRRSPGTSYEQYF.